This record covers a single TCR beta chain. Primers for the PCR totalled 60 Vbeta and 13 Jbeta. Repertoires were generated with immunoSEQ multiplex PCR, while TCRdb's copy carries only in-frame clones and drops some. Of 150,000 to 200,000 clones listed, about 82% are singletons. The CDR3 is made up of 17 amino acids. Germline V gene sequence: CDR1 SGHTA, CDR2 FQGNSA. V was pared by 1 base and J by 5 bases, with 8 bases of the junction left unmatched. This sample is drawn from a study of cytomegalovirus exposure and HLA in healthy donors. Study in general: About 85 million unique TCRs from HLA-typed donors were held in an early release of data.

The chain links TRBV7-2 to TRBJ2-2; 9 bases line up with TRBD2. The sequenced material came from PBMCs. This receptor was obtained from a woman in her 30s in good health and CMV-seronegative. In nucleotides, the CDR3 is TGTGCCAGCAGCTTAGAAGTCGCGGGGGGGCCTACCGGGGAGCTGTTTTTT. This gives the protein CASSLEVAGGPTGELFF.